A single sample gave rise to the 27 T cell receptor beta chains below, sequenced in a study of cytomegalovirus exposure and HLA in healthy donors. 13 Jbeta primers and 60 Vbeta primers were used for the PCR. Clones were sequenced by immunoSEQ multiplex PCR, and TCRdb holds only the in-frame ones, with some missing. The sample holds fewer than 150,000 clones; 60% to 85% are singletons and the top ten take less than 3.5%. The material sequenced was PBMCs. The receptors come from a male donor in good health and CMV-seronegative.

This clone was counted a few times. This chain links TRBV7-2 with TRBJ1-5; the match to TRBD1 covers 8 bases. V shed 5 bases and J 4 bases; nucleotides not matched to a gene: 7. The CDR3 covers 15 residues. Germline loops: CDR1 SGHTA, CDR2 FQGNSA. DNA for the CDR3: TGTGCCAGCAGCCCCGACAGGGGAAGGAATCAGCCCCAGCATTTT. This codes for CASSPDRGRNQPQHF.

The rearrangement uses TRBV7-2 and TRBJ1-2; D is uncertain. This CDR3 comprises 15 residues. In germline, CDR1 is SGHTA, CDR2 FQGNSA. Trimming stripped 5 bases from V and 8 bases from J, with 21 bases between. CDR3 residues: CASSQMTPRTGGYTF. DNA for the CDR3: TGTGCCAGCAGCCAGATGACTCCGCGAACGGGAGGCTACACCTTC.

CDR3 sequence reads: CASSQGQGNTGELFF. In nucleotides, the CDR3 is TGTGCCAGCAGCCAAGGACAGGGGAACACCGGGGAGCTGTTTTTT. This chain links TRBV7-3 with TRBJ2-2; 8 bases map to TRBD1. Germline assignment: CDR1 SGHTA and CDR2 FQGTGA. The CDR3 totals 15 residues. The junction had 3 bases not matched to a gene; V was cut back by 5 bases and J by 1 base.

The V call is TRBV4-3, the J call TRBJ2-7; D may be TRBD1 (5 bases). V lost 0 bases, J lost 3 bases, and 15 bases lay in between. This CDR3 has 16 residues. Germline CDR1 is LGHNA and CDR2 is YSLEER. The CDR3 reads CASSQESPGSYYEQYF. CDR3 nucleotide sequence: TGCGCCAGCAGCCAAGAATCCCCAGGGTCCTACTACGAGCAGTACTTC.

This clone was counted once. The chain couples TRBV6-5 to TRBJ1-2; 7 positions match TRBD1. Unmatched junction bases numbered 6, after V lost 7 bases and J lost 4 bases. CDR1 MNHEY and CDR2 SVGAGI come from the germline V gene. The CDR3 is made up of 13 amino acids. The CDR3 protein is CASKRQGGYGYTF. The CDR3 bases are TGTGCCAGCAAAAGACAGGGAGGCTATGGCTACACCTTC.

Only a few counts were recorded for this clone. CDR3: CASSTLAGRPTETQYF. The CDR3 region has the DNA TGTGCCAGTAGTACACTAGCGGGACGGCCCACAGAGACCCAGTACTTC. The gene calls are TRBV19 and TRBJ2-5, with TRBD2 identical over 10 bases. The germline CDR1 and CDR2 sequences are LNHDA and SQIVND (reference sequence). This CDR3 region has 16 residues. Losses at the gene ends were 4 bases for V and 4 bases for J; bases not matched to a gene: 9.

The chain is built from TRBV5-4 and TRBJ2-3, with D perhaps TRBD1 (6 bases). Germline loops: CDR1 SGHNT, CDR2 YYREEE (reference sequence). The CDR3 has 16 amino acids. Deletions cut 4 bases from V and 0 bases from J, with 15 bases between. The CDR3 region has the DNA TGTGCCAGCAGCCAATACACGGGACACAGCACAGATACGCAGTATTTT. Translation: CASSQYTGHSTDTQYF.

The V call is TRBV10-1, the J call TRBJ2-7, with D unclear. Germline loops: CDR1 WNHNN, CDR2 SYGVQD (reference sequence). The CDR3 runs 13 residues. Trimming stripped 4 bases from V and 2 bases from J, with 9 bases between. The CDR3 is CASSGGGTYEQYF. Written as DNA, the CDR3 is TGCGCCAGCAGTGGCGGCGGAACCTACGAGCAGTACTTC.

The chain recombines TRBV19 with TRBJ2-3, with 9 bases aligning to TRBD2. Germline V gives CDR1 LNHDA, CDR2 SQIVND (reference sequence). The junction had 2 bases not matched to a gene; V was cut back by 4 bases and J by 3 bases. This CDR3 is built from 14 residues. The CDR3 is CASSSGRGTDTQYF. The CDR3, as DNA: TGTGCCAGTAGTAGCGGGAGGGGAACAGATACGCAGTATTTT.

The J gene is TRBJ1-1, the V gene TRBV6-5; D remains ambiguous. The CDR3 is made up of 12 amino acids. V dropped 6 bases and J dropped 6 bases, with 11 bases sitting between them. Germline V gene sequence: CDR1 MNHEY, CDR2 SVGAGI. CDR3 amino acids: CASRGWAPEAFF. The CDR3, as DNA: TGTGCCAGCAGAGGTTGGGCCCCTGAAGCTTTCTTT.

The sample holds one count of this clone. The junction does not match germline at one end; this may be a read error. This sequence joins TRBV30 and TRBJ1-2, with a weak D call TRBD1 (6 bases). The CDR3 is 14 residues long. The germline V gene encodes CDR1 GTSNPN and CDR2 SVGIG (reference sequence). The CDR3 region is CAWSVHRANYGYPF. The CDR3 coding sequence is TGTGCCTGGAGTGTACACAGGGCTAACTATGGCTACCCCTTC. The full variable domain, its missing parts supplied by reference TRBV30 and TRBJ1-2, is SQTIHQWPATLVQPVGSPLSLECTVEGTSNPNLYWYRQAAGRGLQLLFYSVGIGQISSEVPQNLSASRPQDRQFILSSKKLLLSDSGFYLCAWSVHRANYGYPFGSGTRLTVV.

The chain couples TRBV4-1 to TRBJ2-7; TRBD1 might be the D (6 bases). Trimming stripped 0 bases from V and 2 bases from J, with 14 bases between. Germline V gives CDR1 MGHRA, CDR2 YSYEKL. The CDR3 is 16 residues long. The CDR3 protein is CASSQDLTGLTYEQYF. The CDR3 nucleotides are TGCGCCAGCAGCCAAGATCTAACAGGGCTTACCTACGAGCAGTACTTC.

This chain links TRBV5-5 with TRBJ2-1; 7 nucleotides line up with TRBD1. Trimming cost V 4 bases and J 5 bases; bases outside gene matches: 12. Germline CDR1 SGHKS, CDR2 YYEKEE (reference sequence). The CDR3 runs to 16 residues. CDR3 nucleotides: TGTGCCAGCAGCCCATACACAGGGGCCACCCACAATGAGCAGTTCTTC. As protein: CASSPYTGATHNEQFF. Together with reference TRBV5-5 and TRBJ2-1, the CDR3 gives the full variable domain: DAGVTQSPTHLIKTRGQQVTLRCSPISGHKSVSWYQQVLGQGPQFIFQYYEKEERGRGNFPDRFSARQFPNYSSELNVNALLLGDSALYLCASSPYTGATHNEQFFGPGTRLTVL.

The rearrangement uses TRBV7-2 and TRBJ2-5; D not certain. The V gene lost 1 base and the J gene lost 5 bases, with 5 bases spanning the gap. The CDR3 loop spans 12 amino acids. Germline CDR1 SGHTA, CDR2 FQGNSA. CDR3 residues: CASSLDRETQYF. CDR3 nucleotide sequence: TGTGCCAGCAGCTTAGACCGGGAGACCCAGTACTTC.

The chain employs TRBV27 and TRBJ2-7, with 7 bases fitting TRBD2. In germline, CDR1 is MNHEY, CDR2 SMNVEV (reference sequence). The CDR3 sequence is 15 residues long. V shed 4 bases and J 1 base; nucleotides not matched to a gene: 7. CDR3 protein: CASSSRVAGSYEQYF. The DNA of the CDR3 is TGTGCCAGCAGTTCCCGGGTAGCGGGTTCCTACGAGCAGTACTTC.

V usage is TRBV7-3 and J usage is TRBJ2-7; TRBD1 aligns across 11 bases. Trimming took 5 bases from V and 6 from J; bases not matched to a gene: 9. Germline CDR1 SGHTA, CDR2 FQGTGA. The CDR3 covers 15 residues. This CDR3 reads CASSQPGQGVGEQYF. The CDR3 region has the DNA TGTGCCAGCAGCCAACCGGGACAGGGGGTCGGCGAGCAGTACTTC.

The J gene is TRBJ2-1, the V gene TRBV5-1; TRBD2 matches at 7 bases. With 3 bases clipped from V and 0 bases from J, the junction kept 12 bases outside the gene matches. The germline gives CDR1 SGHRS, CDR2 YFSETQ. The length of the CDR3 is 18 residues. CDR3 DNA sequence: TGCGCCAGCAGCTACCAGGAAAGCGGGGCCTCCTCCTACAATGAGCAGTTCTTC. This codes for CASSYQESGASSYNEQFF.

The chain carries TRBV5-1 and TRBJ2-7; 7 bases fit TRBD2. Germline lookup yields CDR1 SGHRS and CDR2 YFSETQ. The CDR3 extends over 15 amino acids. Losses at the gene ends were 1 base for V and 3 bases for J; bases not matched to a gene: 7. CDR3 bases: TGCGCCAGCAGCTTGACGGGGGGTGATGGCTACGAGCAGTACTTC. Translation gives CASSLTGGDGYEQYF.

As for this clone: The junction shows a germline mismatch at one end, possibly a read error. The CDR3 nucleotides are TGTGCTAGCAGCTTGGGACTAGCGAGTCCGGTGGATGAGCAGTTCTTC. Translation gives CASSLGLASPVDEQFF. The rearrangement uses TRBV7-7 and TRBJ2-1; 10 positions match TRBD2. Germline CDR1 SSHAT, CDR2 FNYEAQ (reference sequence). The CDR3 is 16 residues long.

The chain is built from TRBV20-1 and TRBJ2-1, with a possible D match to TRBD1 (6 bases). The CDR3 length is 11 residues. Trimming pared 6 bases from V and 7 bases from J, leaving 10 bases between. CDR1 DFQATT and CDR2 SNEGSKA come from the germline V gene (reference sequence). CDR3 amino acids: CSANTGNEQFF. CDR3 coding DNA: TGCAGTGCAAACACAGGGAATGAGCAGTTCTTC.

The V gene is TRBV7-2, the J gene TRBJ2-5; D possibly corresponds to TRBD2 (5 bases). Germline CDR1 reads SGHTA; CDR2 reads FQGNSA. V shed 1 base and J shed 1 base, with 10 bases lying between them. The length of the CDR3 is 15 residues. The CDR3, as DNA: TGTGCCAGCAGCTTAGTGTCGCGGGCCCAAGAGACCCAGTACTTC. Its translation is CASSLVSRAQETQYF.

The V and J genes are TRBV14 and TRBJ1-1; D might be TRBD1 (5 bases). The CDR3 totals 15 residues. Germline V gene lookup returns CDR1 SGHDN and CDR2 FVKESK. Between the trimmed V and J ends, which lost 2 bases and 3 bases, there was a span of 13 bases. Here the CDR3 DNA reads TGTGCCAGCAGCCAATCCAGGGTATTTCACACTGAAGCTTTCTTT. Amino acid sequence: CASSQSRVFHTEAFF.

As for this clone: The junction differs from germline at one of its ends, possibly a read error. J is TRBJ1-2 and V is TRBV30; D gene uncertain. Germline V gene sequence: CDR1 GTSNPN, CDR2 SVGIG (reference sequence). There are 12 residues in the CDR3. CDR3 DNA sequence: TGTGCCTGGAGAGGCGGATACTATGGCTACCCCTTC. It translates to CAWRGGYYGYPF.

CDR3 amino acids: CASSLEGARNQPQHF. Here the CDR3 DNA reads TGTGCCAGCAGCTTGGAGGGGGCCCGGAATCAGCCCCAGCATTTT. The chain employs TRBV5-5 and TRBJ1-5, with 7 positions matching TRBD1. Germline trimming cut 0 bases from V and 4 bases from J; bases unmatched to any gene: 4. The V gene's germline CDR1 is SGHKS and CDR2 YYEKEE (reference sequence). This CDR3 has 15 residues.

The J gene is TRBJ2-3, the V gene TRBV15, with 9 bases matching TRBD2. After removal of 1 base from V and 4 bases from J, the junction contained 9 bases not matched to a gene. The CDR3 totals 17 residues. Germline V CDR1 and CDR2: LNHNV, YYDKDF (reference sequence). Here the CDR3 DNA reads TGTGCCACCAGCAGAGGCGGGAGGGCCGGTGAGGCAGATACGCAGTATTTT. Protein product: CATSRGGRAGEADTQYF.

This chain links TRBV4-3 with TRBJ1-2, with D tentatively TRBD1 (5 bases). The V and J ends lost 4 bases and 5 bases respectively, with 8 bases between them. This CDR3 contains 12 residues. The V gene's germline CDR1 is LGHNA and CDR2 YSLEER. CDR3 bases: TGCGCCAGCAGCCCCGGGGGATATGGCTACACCTTC. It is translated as CASSPGGYGYTF.

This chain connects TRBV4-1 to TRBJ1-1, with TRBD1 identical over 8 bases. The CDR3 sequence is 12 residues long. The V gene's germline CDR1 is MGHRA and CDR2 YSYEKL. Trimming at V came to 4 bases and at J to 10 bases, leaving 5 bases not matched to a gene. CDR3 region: CASSLGQGAAFF. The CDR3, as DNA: TGCGCCAGCAGCCTCGGACAGGGAGCAGCTTTCTTT.